The next 29 T cell receptor beta chains were all read from a single sample in a study of blood T cell repertoires in COVID-19. Assay used: immunoSEQ multiplex PCR; TCRdb lists only in-frame clones, some missing. Here the sample spans some 200,000 clones, approximately 82% being singletons. Sequenced: peripheral blood. The source is a human donor in a cohort sampled during active COVID-19.

The genes are TRBV5-1 and TRBJ2-7, with 16 positions matching TRBD2. CDR3 length: 18 amino acids. CDR1 is SGHRS and CDR2 is YFSETQ in the germline V gene. Trimming cost V 4 bases and J 3 bases; bases outside gene matches: 10. The CDR3 DNA reads TGCGCCAGCAGCCAGGGACTAGCGGGAGGGCCTCGCTACTACGAGCAGTACTTC. This encodes CASSQGLAGGPRYYEQYF.

This clone was seen a single time. The V call is TRBV4-1, the J call TRBJ2-7, with D perhaps matching TRBD1 (5 bases). V was shortened by 3 bases and J by 3 bases, with 6 bases between the two germline ends. This CDR3 spans 12 amino acids. Germline V lookup: CDR1 MGHRA, CDR2 YSYEKL. CDR3: CASSHDSYEQYF. CDR3 DNA: TGCGCCAGCAGCCACGACAGCTACGAGCAGTACTTC.

This chain connects TRBV6-1 to TRBJ1-2; D may be TRBD1 (5 bases). Per germline, CDR1 MNHNS and CDR2 SASEGT. V was trimmed by 1 base and J by 0 bases, leaving 12 bases between them. CDR3 length equals 16 residues. In nucleotides, the CDR3 is TGTGCCAGCAGTGAAGTCCGGGGGACTTCTAACTATGGCTACACCTTC. Translation: CASSEVRGTSNYGYTF.

This clone was recorded only once. This chain joins TRBV5-1 and TRBJ2-2; TRBD1 matches 10 bases. In germline, CDR1 is SGHRS, CDR2 YFSETQ. The trim removed 5 bases at V and 3 bases at J, leaving 4 bases unmatched. The CDR3 spans 15 residues. CDR3 amino acids: CASRRTGGDTGELFF. Written as DNA, the CDR3 is TGCGCCAGCAGACGGACAGGGGGTGACACCGGGGAGCTGTTTTTT.

The chain uses TRBV24-1 and TRBJ2-6; TRBD1 is a possible D gene (6 bases). The CDR3 runs to 15 residues. CDR1 and CDR2 (germline): KGHDR, SFDVKD. Trimming stripped 5 bases from V and 2 bases from J, with 9 bases between. In DNA, the CDR3 is TGTGCCACCAGTGCTGGGGGCGCTGGGGCCAACGTCCTGACTTTC. It specifies CATSAGGAGANVLTF.

The J gene is TRBJ1-4, the V gene TRBV18; TRBD1 aligns across 7 bases. V shed 5 bases, J shed 0 bases, and the junction held 9 bases outside the gene matches. The CDR3 is made up of 17 amino acids. The germline gives CDR1 KGHSH, CDR2 LQKENI. The CDR3 sequence: CASSTYRGLATNEKLFF. The DNA of the CDR3 is TGTGCCAGCTCAACCTACAGGGGACTCGCAACTAATGAAAAACTGTTTTTT.

The chain has TRBV6-5 and TRBJ1-1; no clear D gene. The V gene's germline CDR1 is MNHEY and CDR2 SVGAGI. The CDR3 contains 15 residues. With 4 bases removed from V and 3 bases from J, the gap between germline ends came to 15 bases. In nucleotides, the CDR3 is TGTGCCAGCAGTTTCTACGGGTCCGAGCACACTGAAGCTTTCTTT. The encoded protein is CASSFYGSEHTEAFF.

The chain links TRBV7-9 to TRBJ2-7, with 8 bases fitting TRBD2. CDR3 length: 14 amino acids. Germline values: CDR1 SEHNR, CDR2 FQNEAQ (reference sequence). V lost 2 bases, J lost 4 bases, and 4 bases stayed unmatched. The CDR3: CASSLSSSGYEQYF. Written as DNA, the CDR3 is TGTGCCAGCAGCTTAAGTTCTAGCGGGTACGAGCAGTACTTC.

The table lists this clone with a few counts. The chain links TRBV7-9 to TRBJ1-2; D call uncertain. From germline, CDR1 is SEHNR and CDR2 FQNEAQ (reference sequence). The CDR3 length is 16 residues. Deletions cut 1 base from V and 5 bases from J, with 17 bases between. The CDR3 bases are TGTGCCAGCAGCTTAGGTCTACCCGGGAGGGATTATGGCTACACCTTC. It yields the protein CASSLGLPGRDYGYTF.

This chain uses TRBV5-1 with TRBJ2-1, with 14 bases that match TRBD2. Germline V gene lookup returns CDR1 SGHRS and CDR2 YFSETQ. With V trimmed by 4 bases and J by 7 bases, 13 bases remained unmatched. The CDR3 runs 18 residues. The chain's CDR3 is CASSKQATGLAGVNEQFF. In DNA, the CDR3 is TGCGCCAGCAGCAAACAAGCCACGGGACTAGCGGGAGTTAATGAGCAGTTCTTC.

CDR3 sequence reads: CASSPDRRYEQYF. CDR3 DNA sequence: TGTGCCAGCAGCCCGGACAGGAGGTACGAGCAGTACTTC. The chain joins TRBV7-9 to TRBJ2-7; the match to TRBD1 covers 7 bases. Looked up from germline, CDR1 is SEHNR and CDR2 is FQNEAQ (reference sequence). This CDR3 has 13 residues. After removal of 5 bases from V and 4 bases from J, the junction contained 5 bases not matched to a gene.

The CDR3 loop is CASSLVGGRYNSPLHF. In DNA, the CDR3 is TGTGCCAGCAGCTTAGTAGGAGGGCGCTATAATTCACCCCTCCACTTT. The J gene is TRBJ1-6, the V gene TRBV7-2; D unresolved. Germline V CDR1 and CDR2: SGHTA, FQGNSA. The CDR3 is 16 residues long. With 1 base removed from V and 3 bases from J, the gap between germline ends came to 10 bases.

This clone was found once. The V and J genes are TRBV30 and TRBJ2-1; 10 bases are a match to TRBD2. Germline V gene data show CDR1 as GTSNPN and CDR2 as SVGIG (reference sequence). Trimming took 1 base from V and 3 from J; bases not matched to a gene: 3. This CDR3 is 15 amino acids long. CDR3 protein: CAWSAGLAVYNEQFF. The CDR3 nucleotides are TGTGCCTGGAGTGCCGGACTAGCGGTCTACAATGAGCAGTTCTTC.

This clone was seen a few times. The CDR3 sequence is CASSFASNGNEQFF. The CDR3 DNA follows: TGTGCCAGCAGTTTCGCCTCAAACGGGAATGAGCAGTTCTTC. The chain links TRBV27 to TRBJ2-1; D unresolved. V shed 3 bases and J shed 7 bases, with 13 bases lying between them. The CDR3 is 14 residues long. The germline V gene encodes CDR1 MNHEY and CDR2 SMNVEV (reference sequence).

V is TRBV6-2 or TRBV6-3 and J is TRBJ1-2, with D perhaps matching TRBD1 (6 bases). Germline V CDR1 and CDR2: MNHEY, SVGEGT. This CDR3 is built from 14 residues. V lost 2 bases to trimming and J lost 8 bases, with 15 bases between them. In nucleotides, the CDR3 is TGTGCCAGCAGTTACACAGGGCTCAGACGGGGCTACACCTTC. Encoded protein: CASSYTGLRRGYTF.

CDR3 protein: CASIGYEQYF. CDR3 sequence (DNA): TGTGCCAGCATCGGGTACGAGCAGTACTTC. The J gene is TRBJ2-7, the V gene TRBV2; no reliable D call. The germline CDR1 and CDR2 sequences are SNHLY and FYNNEI. The CDR3 loop spans 10 amino acids. V was cut by 7 bases and J by 4 bases, with 5 bases left in between. Filled out from reference TRBV2 and TRBJ2-7, the complete variable domain reads EPEVTQTPSHQVTQMGQEVILRCVPISNHLYFYWYRQILGQKVEFLVSFYNNEISEKSEIFDDQFSVERPDGSNFTLKIRSTKLEDSAMYFCASIGYEQYFGPGTRLTVT.

The chain combines TRBV6-5 with TRBJ2-1, with TRBD2 as a possible D gene (6 bases). Trimming removed 5 bases at V and 9 bases at J, with 14 bases between. Germline V CDR1 and CDR2: MNHEY, SVGAGI. There are 13 residues in the CDR3. CDR3: CASSRGSRTEQFF. The DNA of the CDR3 is TGTGCCAGCAGTCGGGGGTCTAGAACTGAGCAGTTCTTC.

This rearrangement joins TRBV12-5 to TRBJ2-3; 8 bases are shared with TRBD2. Looked up from germline, CDR1 is LGHNT and CDR2 is FRNRAP. The V and J ends lost 6 bases and 2 bases, in that order; junction bases with no gene match: 13. This CDR3 comprises 17 residues. CDR3 region: CASGAGLVAGITDTQYF. The CDR3 DNA is TGTGCTAGTGGGGCAGGGTTGGTAGCGGGGATCACAGATACGCAGTATTTT.

The V gene is TRBV28, the J gene TRBJ2-7, with TRBD1 as a possible D gene (5 bases). The germline V and J ends were trimmed by 4 bases and 3 bases, with 19 bases remaining between them. Looked up from germline, CDR1 is MDHEN and CDR2 is SYDVKM. The CDR3 is 16 amino acids. Here the CDR3 DNA reads TGTGCCAGCAGTTCCCCCTCCGGTACAGGATACTACGAGCAGTACTTC. This sequence encodes CASSSPSGTGYYEQYF.

This chain uses TRBV4-2 with TRBJ2-1; D is perhaps TRBD2 (5 bases). CDR1 and CDR2 from the germline V gene are LGHNA and YNFKEQ. CDR3 size: 16 residues. Trimming pared 0 bases from V and 4 bases from J, leaving 13 bases between. The CDR3 loop is CASSQDQESGYNEQFF. As DNA, the CDR3 is TGTGCCAGCAGCCAAGATCAAGAGTCGGGATACAATGAGCAGTTCTTC.

The chain recombines TRBV5-5 with TRBJ1-5; TRBD1 matches 7 bases. J gave up 4 bases and V 5 bases, and 3 bases lay outside the gene matches. Germline CDR1 and CDR2: SGHKS and YYEKEE (reference sequence). The CDR3 is 13 amino acids. As DNA, the CDR3 is TGTGCCAGCAGTTGGGACAGTAATCAGCCCCAGCATTTT. Amino acids: CASSWDSNQPQHF.

V usage is TRBV12-3 or TRBV12-4 and J usage is TRBJ2-3; the D is unclear. The CDR3 runs 13 residues. V lost 8 bases to trimming and J lost 0 bases, with 9 bases between them. CDR3 loop: CASVLHSTDTQYF. The CDR3 DNA follows: TGTGCCAGCGTATTACATAGCACAGATACGCAGTATTTT.

V gene TRBV5-6 combines with J gene TRBJ2-3; 9 nucleotides match TRBD2. V was pared by 2 bases and J by 0 bases, with 7 bases of the junction left unmatched. This CDR3 region has 17 residues. The germline CDR1 and CDR2 sequences are SGHDT and YYEEEE. CDR3 sequence: CASSFTFSGGSTDTQYF. The CDR3 DNA reads as TGTGCCAGCAGCTTCACCTTTAGCGGGGGAAGCACAGATACGCAGTATTTT. The entire variable domain, with the rest obtained from reference TRBV5-6 and TRBJ2-3, is as follows: DAGVTQSPTHLIKTRGQQVTLRCSPKSGHDTVSWYQQALGQGPQFIFQYYEEEERQRGNFPDRFSGHQFPNYSSELNVNALLLGDSALYLCASSFTFSGGSTDTQYFGPGTRLTVL.

The rearrangement joins TRBV5-4 to TRBJ2-6, with D possibly matching TRBD1 (6 bases). CDR3 length equals 14 residues. Germline-derived CDR1 and CDR2 are SGHNT and YYREEE (reference sequence). V was pared by 8 bases and J by 4 bases, with 13 bases between. DNA for the CDR3: TGTGCCAGTACAGGGTTCGCCGGGGCCAACGTCCTGACTTTC. It codes for CASTGFAGANVLTF.

V usage is TRBV28 and J usage is TRBJ1-3, with 7 positions matching TRBD1. The V gene end was trimmed by 5 bases and the J gene end by 4 bases; junction bases not matched to a gene: 11. This CDR3 comprises 16 residues. Germline V lookup: CDR1 MDHEN, CDR2 SYDVKM. In DNA, the CDR3 is TGTGCCAGCAGTAGACAGGGAGGACCTTCAGGAAACACCATATATTTT. It encodes CASSRQGGPSGNTIYF.

The V call is TRBV11-2, the J call TRBJ2-7, with 8 bases that match TRBD1. Germline assignment: CDR1 SGHAT and CDR2 FQNNGV. V trimming: 5 bases; J trimming: 5 bases; junction bases outside the gene matches: 5. This CDR3 is built from 13 residues. Here the CDR3 DNA reads TGTGCCAGCAGCCCCACAGGGGGTAACGAGCAGTACTTC. Protein: CASSPTGGNEQYF.

The gene calls are TRBV10-2 and TRBJ1-1; the match to TRBD1 covers 10 bases. CDR3 size: 16 residues. Germline CDR1 and CDR2: WSHSY and SAAADI. V trimming: 6 bases; J trimming: 4 bases; junction bases outside the gene matches: 11. DNA for the CDR3: TGCGCCAGCAGCACCCCAGTGGGACAGGGGTCCACTGAAGCTTTCTTT. Protein sequence: CASSTPVGQGSTEAFF.

The V gene is TRBV7-2, the J gene TRBJ2-7, with 8 bases fitting TRBD2. Germline assignment: CDR1 SGHTA and CDR2 FQGNSA. J gave up 0 bases and V 3 bases, and 10 bases lay outside the gene matches. This CDR3 is 17 amino acids long. The CDR3 spells CASSFSSSGFRSYEQYF. CDR3 nucleotide sequence: TGTGCCAGCAGCTTTTCGTCTAGCGGGTTCCGCTCCTACGAGCAGTACTTC.

The chain carries TRBV5-4 and TRBJ1-2; 10 bases align to TRBD1. This CDR3 is 14 amino acids long. After removal of 5 bases from V and 2 bases from J, the junction contained 3 bases not matched to a gene. Germline CDR1 SGHNT, CDR2 YYREEE (reference sequence). This chain's CDR3 is CASRQTGGNYGYTF. DNA for the CDR3: TGTGCCAGCAGACAGACAGGGGGCAACTATGGCTACACCTTC. The full variable domain, rest sourced from reference TRBV5-4 and TRBJ1-2, is ETGVTQSPTHLIKTRGQQVTLRCSSQSGHNTVSWYQQALGQGPQFIFQYYREEENGRGNFPPRFSGLQFPNYSSELNVNALELDDSALYLCASRQTGGNYGYTFGSGTRLTVV.